This TCR beta chain was documented in a study of Graves' ophthalmopathy and Graves' hyperthyroidism. Germline lookup yields CDR1 MNHEY and CDR2 SMNVEV (reference sequence). The CDR3 contains 15 residues. V gave up 5 bases and J gave up 7 bases, with 21 bases separating them. Amplification of the TCR beta CDR3 regions used RNA transcripts (as template). After a first-round RT-PCR with HTBI primers, a second-round multiplex PCR was run. MiXCR, applied by TCRdb to the multiplex PCR reads, yields one record per CDR3 protein. The data show around 400,000 distinct CDR3 sequences, with approximately 20% seen just once and 1.5% to 2% held by the top ten.

Material: peripheral blood. The chain is built from TRBV27 and TRBJ2-7, with D tentatively TRBD2 (5 bases). The receptor comes from a young woman with Graves' ophthalmopathy. CDR3 protein: CASSTIQLGAGEQYF. The CDR3 nucleotides are TGTGCCAGCAGTACTATACAGCTGGGCGCGGGTGAGCAGTACTTC.